The T cell receptor (beta chain) under discussion was sequenced for a study of tumor and adjacent non-tumor tissue in lung cancer. RNA was extracted from bulk tissue without any cell sorting. Comment on this clonotype: A much larger clone sits a single nucleotide away, making a read error possible.

Germline assignment: CDR1 SGHRS and CDR2 YFSETQ. Trimming took off 4 bases at V and 3 bases at J, with 11 bases between the two ends. This CDR3 has 14 residues. TCRbeta libraries were built with three rounds of nested PCR, modified from ARM-PCR. TCRdb re-called the multiplex PCR reads with MiXCR, one entry per CDR3 protein. This sample carries 89,000 or so distinct CDR3 sequences, around three fifths of them seen once, and the ten largest clones take approximately 15%. The sample taken for sequencing was lung tumor tissue. This receptor was taken from a man between 65 and 85 years old with non-small cell lung cancer. The chain couples TRBV5-1 to TRBJ1-5, with D possibly matching TRBD1 (6 bases). The CDR3 spells CASSTGSVNQPQHF. The CDR3 DNA reads TGCGCCAGCAGCACAGGGTCGGTCAATCAGCCCCAGCATTTT. The full variable domain, in which reference TRBV5-1 and TRBJ1-5 provide the parts outside the CDR3, is KAGVTQTPRYLIKTRGQQVTLSCSPISGHRSVSWYQQTPGQGLQFLFEYFSETQRNKGNFPGRFSGRQFSNSRSEMNVSTLELGDSALYLCASSTGSVNQPQHFGDGTRLSIL.